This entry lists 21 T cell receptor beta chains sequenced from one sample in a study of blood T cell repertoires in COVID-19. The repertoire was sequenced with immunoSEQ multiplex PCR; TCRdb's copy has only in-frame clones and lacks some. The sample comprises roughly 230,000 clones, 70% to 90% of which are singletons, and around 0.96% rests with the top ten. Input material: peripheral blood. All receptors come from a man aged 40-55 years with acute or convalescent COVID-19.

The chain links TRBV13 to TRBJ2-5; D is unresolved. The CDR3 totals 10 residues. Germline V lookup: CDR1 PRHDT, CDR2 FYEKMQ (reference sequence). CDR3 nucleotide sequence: TGTCCCTCGGGTCAAGAGACCCAGTACTTC. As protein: CPSGQETQYF.

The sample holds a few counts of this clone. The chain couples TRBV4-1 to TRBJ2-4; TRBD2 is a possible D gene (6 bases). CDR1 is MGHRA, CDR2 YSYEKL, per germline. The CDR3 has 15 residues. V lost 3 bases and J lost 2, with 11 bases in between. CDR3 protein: CASSQGRGSKNIQYF. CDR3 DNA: TGCGCCAGCAGCCAGGGGCGGGGATCCAAAAACATTCAGTACTTC.

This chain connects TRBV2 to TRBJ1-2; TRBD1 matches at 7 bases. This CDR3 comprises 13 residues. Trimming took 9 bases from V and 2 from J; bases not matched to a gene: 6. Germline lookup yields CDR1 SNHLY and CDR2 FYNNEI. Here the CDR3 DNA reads TGTGCCAGGGGGACAGCGACCAACTATGGCTACACCTTC. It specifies CARGTATNYGYTF.

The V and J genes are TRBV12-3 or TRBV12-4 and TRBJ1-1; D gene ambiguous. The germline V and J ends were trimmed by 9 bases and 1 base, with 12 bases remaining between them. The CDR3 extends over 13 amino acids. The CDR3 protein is CARSERGNTEAFF. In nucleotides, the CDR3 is TGTGCCAGAAGTGAGCGGGGGAACACTGAAGCTTTCTTT.

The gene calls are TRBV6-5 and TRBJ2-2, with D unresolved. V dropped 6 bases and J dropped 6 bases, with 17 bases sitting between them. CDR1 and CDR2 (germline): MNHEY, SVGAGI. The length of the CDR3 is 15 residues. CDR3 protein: CASSSRPHRAGELFF. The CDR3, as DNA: TGTGCCAGCAGCTCCCGTCCACACCGGGCCGGGGAGCTGTTTTTT.

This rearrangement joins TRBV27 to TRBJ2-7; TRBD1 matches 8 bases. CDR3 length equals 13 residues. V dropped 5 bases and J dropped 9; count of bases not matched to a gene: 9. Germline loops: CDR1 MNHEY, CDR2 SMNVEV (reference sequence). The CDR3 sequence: CASSGGQGDPQYF. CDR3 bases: TGTGCCAGCAGTGGAGGACAGGGAGATCCGCAGTACTTC.

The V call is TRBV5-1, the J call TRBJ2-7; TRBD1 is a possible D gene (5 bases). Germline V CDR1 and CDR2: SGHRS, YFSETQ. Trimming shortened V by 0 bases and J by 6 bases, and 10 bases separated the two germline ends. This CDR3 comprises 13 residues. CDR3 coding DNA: TGCGCCAGCAGCTTGGCAGGGTTAAGCGAGCAGTACTTC. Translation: CASSLAGLSEQYF.

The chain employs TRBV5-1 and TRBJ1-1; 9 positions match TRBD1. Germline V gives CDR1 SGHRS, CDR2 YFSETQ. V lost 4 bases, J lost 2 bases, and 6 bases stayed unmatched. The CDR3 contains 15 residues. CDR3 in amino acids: CASSLGTGINTEAFF. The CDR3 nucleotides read TGCGCCAGCAGCCTGGGGACAGGGATTAACACTGAAGCTTTCTTT.

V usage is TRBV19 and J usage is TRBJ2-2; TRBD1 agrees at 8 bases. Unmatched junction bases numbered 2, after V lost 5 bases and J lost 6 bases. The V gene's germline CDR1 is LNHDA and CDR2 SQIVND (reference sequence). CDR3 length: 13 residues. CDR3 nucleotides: TGTGCCAGTAGTCGACAGGGGTCCGGGGAGCTGTTTTTT. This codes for CASSRQGSGELFF.

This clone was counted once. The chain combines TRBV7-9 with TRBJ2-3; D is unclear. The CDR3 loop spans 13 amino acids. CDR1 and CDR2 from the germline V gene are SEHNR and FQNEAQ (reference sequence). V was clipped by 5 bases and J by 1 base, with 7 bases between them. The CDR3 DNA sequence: TGTGCCAGCAGCCCGGTGGGCACAGATACGCAGTATTTT. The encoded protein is CASSPVGTDTQYF. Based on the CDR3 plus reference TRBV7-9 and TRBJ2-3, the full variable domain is DTGVSQNPRHKITKRGQNVTFRCDPISEHNRLYWYRQTLGQGPEFLTYFQNEAQLEKSRLLSDRFSAERPKGSFSTLEIQRTEQGDSAMYLCASSPVGTDTQYFGPGTRLTVL.

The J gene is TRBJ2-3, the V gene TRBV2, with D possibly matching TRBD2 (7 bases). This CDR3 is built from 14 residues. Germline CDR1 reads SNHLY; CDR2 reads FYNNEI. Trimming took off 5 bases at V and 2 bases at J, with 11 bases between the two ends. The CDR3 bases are TGTGCCAGCAGTTCCGGGGGGCACACAGATACGCAGTATTTT. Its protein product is CASSSGGHTDTQYF.

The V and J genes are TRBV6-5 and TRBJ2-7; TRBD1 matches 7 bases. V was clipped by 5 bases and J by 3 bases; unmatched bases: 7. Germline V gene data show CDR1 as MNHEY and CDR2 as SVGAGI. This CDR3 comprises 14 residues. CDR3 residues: CASSRMDRNYEQYF. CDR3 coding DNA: TGTGCCAGCAGTCGAATGGACAGGAACTACGAGCAGTACTTC.

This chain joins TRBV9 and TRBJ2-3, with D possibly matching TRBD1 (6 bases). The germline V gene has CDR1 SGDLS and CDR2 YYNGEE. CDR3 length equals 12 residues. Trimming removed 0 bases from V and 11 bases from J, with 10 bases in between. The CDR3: CASSVEQGGQYF. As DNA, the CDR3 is TGTGCCAGCAGCGTAGAACAGGGCGGGCAGTATTTT.

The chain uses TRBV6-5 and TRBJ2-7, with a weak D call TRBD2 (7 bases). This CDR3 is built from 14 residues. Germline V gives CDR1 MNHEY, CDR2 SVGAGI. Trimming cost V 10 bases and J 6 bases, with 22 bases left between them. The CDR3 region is CATRLGGAQGEQYF. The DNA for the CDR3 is TGTGCCACCCGGTTGGGGGGGGCGCAGGGCGAGCAGTACTTC.

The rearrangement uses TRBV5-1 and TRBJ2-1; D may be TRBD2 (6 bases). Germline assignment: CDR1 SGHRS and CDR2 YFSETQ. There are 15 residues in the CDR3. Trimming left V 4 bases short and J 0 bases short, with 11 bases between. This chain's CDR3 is CASSHDGSSYNEQFF. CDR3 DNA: TGCGCCAGCAGCCACGACGGGAGCTCCTACAATGAGCAGTTCTTC.

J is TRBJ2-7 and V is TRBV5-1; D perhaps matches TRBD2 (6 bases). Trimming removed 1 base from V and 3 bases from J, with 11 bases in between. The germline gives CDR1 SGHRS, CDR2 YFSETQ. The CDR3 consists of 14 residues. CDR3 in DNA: TGCGCCAGCAGCTTGTATCCGGGGGACTACGAGCAGTACTTC. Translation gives CASSLYPGDYEQYF.

CDR3 nucleotide sequence: TGTGCCAGCATATCAAGGGGTACCAACACTGAAGCTTTCTTT. Amino acids: CASISRGTNTEAFF. The rearrangement joins TRBV6-5 to TRBJ1-1; D might be TRBD1 (5 bases). The germline V gene has CDR1 MNHEY and CDR2 SVGAGI. Trimming removed 7 bases at V and 2 bases at J, with 14 bases between. CDR3 size: 14 residues.

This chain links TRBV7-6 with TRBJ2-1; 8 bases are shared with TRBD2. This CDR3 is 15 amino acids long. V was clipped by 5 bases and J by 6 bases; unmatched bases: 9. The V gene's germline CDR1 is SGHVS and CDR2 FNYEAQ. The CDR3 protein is CASSASAGGRNEQFF. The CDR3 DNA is TGTGCCAGCAGCGCCTCGGCGGGGGGACGCAATGAGCAGTTCTTC.

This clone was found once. The CDR3: CAWRSGGLDKNIQYF. The CDR3, as DNA: TGTGCCTGGAGATCAGGGGGCTTAGACAAAAACATTCAGTACTTC. The chain uses TRBV30 and TRBJ2-4, with 8 bases lining up with TRBD1. J was trimmed by 3 bases and V by 3 bases; bases with no gene match: 7. The CDR3 runs 15 residues. Germline V lookup: CDR1 GTSNPN, CDR2 SVGIG (reference sequence).

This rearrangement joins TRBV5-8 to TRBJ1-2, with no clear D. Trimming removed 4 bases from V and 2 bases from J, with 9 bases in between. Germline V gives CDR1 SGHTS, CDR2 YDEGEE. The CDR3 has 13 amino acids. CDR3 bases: TGTGCCAGCAGCCCTGACACAAACTATGGCTACACCTTC. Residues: CASSPDTNYGYTF. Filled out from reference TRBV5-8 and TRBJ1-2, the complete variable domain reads EAGVTQSPTHLIKTRGQQATLRCSPISGHTSVYWYQQALGLGLQFLLWYDEGEERNRGNFPPRFSGRQFPNYSSELNVNALELEDSALYLCASSPDTNYGYTFGSGTRLTVV.

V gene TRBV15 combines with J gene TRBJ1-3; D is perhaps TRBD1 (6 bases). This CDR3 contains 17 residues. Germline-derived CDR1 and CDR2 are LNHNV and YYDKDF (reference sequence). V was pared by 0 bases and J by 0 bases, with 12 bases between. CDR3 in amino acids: CATSRDPTGFSGNTIYF. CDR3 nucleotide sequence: TGTGCCACCAGCAGAGACCCTACAGGGTTCTCTGGAAACACCATATATTTT.